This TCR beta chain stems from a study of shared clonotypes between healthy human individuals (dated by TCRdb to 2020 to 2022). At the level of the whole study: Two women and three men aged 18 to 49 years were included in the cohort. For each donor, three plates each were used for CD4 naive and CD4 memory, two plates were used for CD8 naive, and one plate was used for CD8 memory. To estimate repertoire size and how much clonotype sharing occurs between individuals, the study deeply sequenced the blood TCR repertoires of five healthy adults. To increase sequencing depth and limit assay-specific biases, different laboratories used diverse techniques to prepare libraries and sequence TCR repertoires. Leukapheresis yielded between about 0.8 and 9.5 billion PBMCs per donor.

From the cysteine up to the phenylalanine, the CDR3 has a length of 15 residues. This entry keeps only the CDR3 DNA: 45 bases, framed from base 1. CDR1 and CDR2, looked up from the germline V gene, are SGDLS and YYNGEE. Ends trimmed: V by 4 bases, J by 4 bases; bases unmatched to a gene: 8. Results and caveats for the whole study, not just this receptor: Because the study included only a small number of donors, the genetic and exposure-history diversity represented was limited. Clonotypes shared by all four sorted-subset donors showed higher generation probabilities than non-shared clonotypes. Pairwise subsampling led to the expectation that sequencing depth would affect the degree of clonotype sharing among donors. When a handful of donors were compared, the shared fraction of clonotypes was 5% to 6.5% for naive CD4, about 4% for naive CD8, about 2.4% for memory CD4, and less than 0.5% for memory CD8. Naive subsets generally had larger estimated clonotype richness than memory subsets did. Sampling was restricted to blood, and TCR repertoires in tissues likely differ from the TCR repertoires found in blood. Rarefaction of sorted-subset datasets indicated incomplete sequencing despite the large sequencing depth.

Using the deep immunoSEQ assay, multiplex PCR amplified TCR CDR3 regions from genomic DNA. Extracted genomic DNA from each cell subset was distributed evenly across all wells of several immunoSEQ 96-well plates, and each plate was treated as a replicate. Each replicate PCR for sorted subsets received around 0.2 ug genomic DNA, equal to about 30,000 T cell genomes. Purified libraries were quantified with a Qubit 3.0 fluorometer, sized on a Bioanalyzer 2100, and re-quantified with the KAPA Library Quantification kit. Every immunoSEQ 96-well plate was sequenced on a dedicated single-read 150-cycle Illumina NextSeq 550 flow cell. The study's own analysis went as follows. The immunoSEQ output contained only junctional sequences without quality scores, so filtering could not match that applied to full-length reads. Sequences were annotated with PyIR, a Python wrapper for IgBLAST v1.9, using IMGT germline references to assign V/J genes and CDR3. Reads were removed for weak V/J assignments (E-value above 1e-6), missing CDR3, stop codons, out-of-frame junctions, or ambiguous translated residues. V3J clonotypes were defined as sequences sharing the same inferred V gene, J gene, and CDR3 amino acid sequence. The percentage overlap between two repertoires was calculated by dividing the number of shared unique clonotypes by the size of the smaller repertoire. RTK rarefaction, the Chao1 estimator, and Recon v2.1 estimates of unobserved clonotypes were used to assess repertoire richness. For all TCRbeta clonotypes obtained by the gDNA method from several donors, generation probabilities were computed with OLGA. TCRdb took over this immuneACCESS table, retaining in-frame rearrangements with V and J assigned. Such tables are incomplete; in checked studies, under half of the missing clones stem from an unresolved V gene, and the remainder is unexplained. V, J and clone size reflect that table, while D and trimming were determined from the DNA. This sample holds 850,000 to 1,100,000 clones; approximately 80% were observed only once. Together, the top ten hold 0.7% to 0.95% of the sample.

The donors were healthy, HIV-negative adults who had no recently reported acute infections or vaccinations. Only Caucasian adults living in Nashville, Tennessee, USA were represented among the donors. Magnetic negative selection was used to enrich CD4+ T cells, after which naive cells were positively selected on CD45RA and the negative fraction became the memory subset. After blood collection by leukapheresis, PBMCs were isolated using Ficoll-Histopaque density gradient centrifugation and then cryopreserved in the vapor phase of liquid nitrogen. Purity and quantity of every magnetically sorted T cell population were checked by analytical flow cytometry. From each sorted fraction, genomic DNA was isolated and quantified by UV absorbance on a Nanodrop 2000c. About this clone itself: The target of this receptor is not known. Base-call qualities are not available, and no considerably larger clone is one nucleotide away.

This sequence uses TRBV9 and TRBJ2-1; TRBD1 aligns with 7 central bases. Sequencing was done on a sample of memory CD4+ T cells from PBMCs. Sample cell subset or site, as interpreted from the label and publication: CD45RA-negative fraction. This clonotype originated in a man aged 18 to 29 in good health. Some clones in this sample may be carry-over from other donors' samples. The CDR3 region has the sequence CASSSRDRTYNEQFF. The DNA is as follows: TGTGCCAGCAGCTCCCGGGACAGAACTTACAATGAGCAGTTCTTC. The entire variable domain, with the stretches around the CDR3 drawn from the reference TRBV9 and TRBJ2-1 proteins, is DSGVTQTPKHLITATGQRVTLRCSPRSGDLSVYWYQQSLDQGLQFLIQYYNGEERAKGNILERFSAQQFPDLHSELNLSSLELGDSALYFCASSSRDRTYNEQFFGPGTRLTVL.